The T cell receptor (beta chain) under discussion was sequenced for a study of cytomegalovirus exposure and HLA in healthy donors (dated by TCRdb to between 2016 and 2019). Describing the broader study: An earlier analysis of some 600 of the donors reported 250 to 300 Gb of sequence data and 117 million unique TCR beta sequences obtained from approximately 180 million T cells. Every repertoire in the discovery cohort had been generated on one and the same sequencing platform. The study used immunosequencing to profile the T cell repertoires of approximately 650 subjects and linked those repertoires to cytomegalovirus serostatus. Typing coverage differed by locus: A, B, C, DRB1 and DQB1 were typed in roughly 620-630 donors, DQA1 in about 560, DPA1 in nearly 610, and DPB1 in just under 480. On average, around 240,000 unique TCR beta nucleotide sequences were sequenced per donor among about 400 genotyped donors of the cohort, with roughly 20% of those sequences being non-productive. An earlier analysis of around 640 of the donors used high-throughput TCR beta sequencing to judge whether each TCR beta V gene segment behaved as functional or pseudogenic. Rather than drawing on any new phenotypic data, the later analysis identified candidate immune exposures from TCR beta sequences and the way those sequences occurred across donors. A handful of DR-DQ haplotypes were handled as single units for association and clustering because linkage in the cohort was strong. HLA typing included class I and class II loci at four-digit resolution. To study patterns of TCR occurrence, a later analysis re-analyzed previously published TCR beta repertoires from under 750 donors and added high-resolution HLA genotyping. Genome-wide SNP genotypes for about 55% of the roughly 670 donors were used in a later genetic analysis, which treated that subset as a discovery cohort. An early release that covered about 600 HLA-typed donors contained around 300 gigabases of sequencing data and tens of millions of unique TCR sequences. Of the roughly 400 genotyped donors, about 80% fell in the genetic ancestry cluster associated with self-reported Caucasian donors. The study aimed to test whether cataloging public T cell receptors could reveal signatures of past pathogen exposure. To predict cytomegalovirus infection status, the study brought together high-throughput TCR immunosequencing, statistical association of individual TCRs with disease status, and machine learning. In addition to the first cohort of about 650 subjects, a separate validation cohort of about 120 different subjects was used. Alongside the repertoire data, information on donor age, sex, ethnicity and CMV serostatus was compiled. Overall study outcomes, separate from this receptor: When HLA alleles, especially DR and DQ, strongly co-occurred, attributing TCR associations to individual alleles was difficult. The cohort was sequenced for TCR beta chains only, and without alpha or paired-chain data the features that could be detected were limited. A later analysis found that most CMV-associated TCR beta chains appeared HLA-restricted, with HLA associations seemingly driven largely by CMV exposure. Linkage disequilibrium might explain the correlated functional status among segregating V segments, but an unknown experimental factor could not be ruled out. Some IMGT-functional V segments, including TRBV6-2 and TRBV6-3, could not be told apart with the 87-base-pair reads, so those segments were excluded. The only immune exposure information available for the cohort was CMV serostatus. In a later analysis, the rate of TCR association differed among HLA loci, with DRB1 alleles having the most associated TCRs and HLA-C alleles having the fewest. About 17 rarely observed V segments, including chromosome 9 orphons, were excluded from the earlier analysis of approximately 600 of the donors because counts were too low. In a later genetic analysis, fewer N-insertions in productive TCRs were reported among donors in an Asian-associated ancestry cluster than the 666-donor mean. The presence/absence analyses assumed that sequencing depth was roughly uniform across donors, and that assumption may not be true. A later analysis found that HLA-associated TCR beta chains were more clonally expanded and had lower generation probabilities than equally common non-associated chains. A group of highly shared sequence variants was considered likely to be a technical artifact of the sequencing pipeline. In an earlier analysis of around 600 of the donors, most TCR beta V segments appeared in productive rearrangements about 87% or about 30% of the time, broadly matching IMGT annotations. A further reported finding was that TCR beta sequences accurately predicted the HLA-A and HLA-B alleles for most subjects in the first cohort. A later analysis associated 16,951 TCR beta sequences with specific HLA alleles at a false discovery rate of 0.05. In vitro tests confirmed that three of the cytomegalovirus-associated TCR beta chains recognize cytomegalovirus antigens. A later analysis reported that several top co-occurrence clusters appeared linked to parvovirus B19, influenza, CMV and Epstein-Barr virus. It was suggested by the authors that the approach could potentially be generalized to other disease states and immunological phenotypes. Across donors, most TCR sequences were observed very rarely, whereas some public TCRs were present in many individuals. An association between a missense DCLRE1C variant and V-gene and J-gene trimming of TCR beta chains was found in a later genetic analysis and replicated in an independent cohort. In both the original and validation cohorts, the classifier was reported to diagnose cytomegalovirus status with high specificity and sensitivity. HLA typing was unavailable for some donors at each locus, so association tests used only the typed subset. A total of roughly 160 TCR beta chains were listed by the study as associated with cytomegalovirus.

Library method: the immunoSEQ multiplex PCR assay. The multiplex PCR relied on a mix of 60 forward primers for TCR Vbeta segments and 13 reverse primers for TCR Jbeta segments. The CDR3 region of rearranged TCR beta genes was amplified from genomic DNA with a multiplex PCR assay. The Illumina HiSeq System was used to sequence the amplified TCR beta libraries as 87-base-pair reads. The original methods were these. A later analysis tallied 75 million to 95 million unique TCR beta chains across the 600 to 700 repertoires, and about 12 million of those chains were shared by two or more donors. Raw reads were error-corrected and collapsed into unique sequences by a nearest-neighbor algorithm in which closely related sequences were merged to remove PCR and sequencing errors. To assign V, D and J gene segments, CDR3 sequences were aligned to IMGT reference sequences. For a sequence to be retained, a match of at least six nucleotides was required to both a V gene segment and a J gene segment. Rearrangements were classified as productive when the CDR3 lacked stop codons and remained in frame with V and J, and all other rearrangements were classified as non-productive. Following IMGT convention, CDR3 was defined as the stretch from the second conserved V-encoded cysteine to the conserved J-encoded phenylalanine. Sequences without an unambiguous match to a single V gene segment were excluded from the earlier analysis of about 600 of the donors. In an earlier analysis of approximately 590 of the donors, V segments were called functional above 56.7% productive rearrangements and were called segregating when the between-donor standard deviation exceeded 5%. A statistical classification framework was developed to diagnose cytomegalovirus status using the catalog of TCR beta chain sequences. In a later analysis, TCR nucleotide sequences were compared against IMGT/GENE-DB human TR gene sequences so that V and J genes could be assigned. Using the TCRdist pipeline, a later analysis assigned CDR3 sequences along with most-parsimonious VDJ recombination scenarios. In a later analysis, each TCR beta chain was defined by its CDR3 amino acid sequence together with its V-gene family, and reads without a unique V-gene family were excluded. A later analysis removed 550 to 650 highly shared, low-generation-probability nucleotide sequences to deal with suspected cross-contamination and a sequencing artifact. A later analysis calculated a clonal expansion index for each public chain from normalized within-repertoire ranks of inferred template counts. In a later analysis, generation probabilities were computed with a VDJ recombination model fitted to out-of-frame rearrangements, and the resulting probabilities were checked against IGoR. Hypergeometric tests were used in a later analysis to score TCR-TCR, TCR-HLA and TCR-CMV co-occurrence, with a repertoire-size bias correction applied to the TCR pairs. A later analysis estimated false discovery rates by permuting HLA or CMV assignments 20 times. In a later analysis, co-occurring TCRs were grouped using DBSCAN, and TCRdist sequence similarity was added for clustering within HLA-allele-positive subsets. Repertoires with fewer than 30,000 or more than 120,000 public chains, plus five repertoires with anomalous nucleotide sharing, were excluded from co-occurrence clustering. TCRdb stores this immuneACCESS table with in-frame sequences only. Part of the clones is absent; in the studies checked, under half of the shortfall reflects unresolved V genes, and no reason is known for the rest. V, J and clone size were drawn from that table, and D and trimming were deduced from the DNA. The table for this sample lists about 140,000 clones; 75% of them were counted only once. The biggest ten clones account for about 3.5% of the sample.

Cut back by 2 bases and 4 bases, the V and J ends lie 11 bases apart. According to the germline V gene, CDR1 reads MRHNA and CDR2 reads SNTAGT. From cysteine to phenylalanine, the CDR3 is 14 amino acids long. Kept here is only the CDR3 DNA, which spans 42 bases and is read in frame from base 1. The count of this clone is one. Which antigen it targets is not known. Base qualities are missing; no much larger clone stands one base away. In total, 600 or so healthy bone marrow donors made up the cohort. Cohort members were all nominally healthy when sampled, although unrecorded immune exposures were likely present. The donor was CMV seronegative and was included in the group of under 450 seronegative cohort members. A peripheral blood sample was collected from each donor, and TCR beta sequencing was performed on peripheral blood mononuclear cells. Genomic DNA extraction from the blood cell samples was performed with the Qiagen DNeasy Blood Extraction Kit.

The sequenced sample consisted of PBMCs. This TCR came from a man aged 35 to 55 in good health and CMV-seronegative. Here the chain combines TRBV6-4 and TRBJ1-2, with the D gene not clear enough to name. The CDR3 has the sequence CASSDETRSYGYTF. The sequenced DNA is TGTGCCAGCAGTGACGAGACGAGGAGCTATGGCTACACCTTC.